This TCR beta chain was captured in a study of T cells in Graves' hyperthyroidism and ophthalmopathy. Study at large: Peripheral blood was secured at the point of initial diagnosis, before any treatment.

This clonotype was observed at least ten times. Duration under 3 months, a NOSPECS grade of at least 4, and a Clinical Activity Score of at least 3 characterized the ophthalmopathy patients. Extraction of PBMCs used 9 to 10 ml of fresh peripheral blood. Amplification of TCR beta CDR3 regions used RNA as the template. RT-PCR in the first round (using the HTBI primer set) targeted the TCR CDR3. TCRdb analysed the multiplex PCR reads with MiXCR anew, one entry per CDR3 protein. The table includes a few hundred thousand distinct CDR3 sequences, about 15% detected once. Sequencing was done on a sample of blood. This sequence originates from a woman aged 18-29 years with Graves' ophthalmopathy.

CDR3 protein: CAWSSGAGVYNEQFF. For the CDR3, the DNA is TGTGCCTGGAGTTCGGGGGCGGGAGTGTACAATGAGCAGTTCTTC. The V gene is TRBV30, the J gene TRBJ2-1, with D tentatively TRBD2 (7 bases). Trimming took 2 bases from V and 4 from J, leaving 15 bases between them. From germline, CDR1 is GTSNPN and CDR2 SVGIG (reference sequence). This CDR3 has 15 residues.